The subject of this entry is one T cell receptor (beta chain). TCRdb's copy holds only in-frame clones and misses some; the assay was immunoSEQ multiplex PCR. Of under 150,000 clones in the sample, more than 75% were seen once. These data come from a study of blood T cell repertoires in COVID-19. Study summary: Samples representing acute and convalescent COVID-19 were sourced from the United States, Italy and Spain.

In germline, CDR1 is SGHNT, CDR2 YYREEE (reference sequence). J was trimmed by 5 bases and V by 4 bases; bases with no gene match: 7. The CDR3 spans 14 residues. What was sequenced was peripheral blood. This clonotype originated in a human donor in a cohort sampled during active COVID-19. The rearrangement joins TRBV5-4 to TRBJ2-3; 7 nucleotides agree with TRBD1. The CDR3 sequence: CASSGEGAGDTQYF. The CDR3 nucleotides read TGTGCCAGCAGCGGCGAGGGGGCCGGAGATACGCAGTATTTT.